The entry below gives a single TCR beta chain sequence along with its context. Its target is not known. The V gene end was trimmed by 6 bases and the J gene end by 4 bases; junction bases not matched to a gene: 5. Germline-derived CDR1 and CDR2 are MDHEN and SYDVKM. The length of the CDR3 is 13 residues. The record originates from a study of cytomegalovirus exposure and HLA in healthy donors. Findings of the study overall: Solely CMV serostatus was available to characterize immune exposure. Follow-up analysis found HLA locus-dependent TCR association rates, highest for DRB1 and lowest for HLA-C. A likely sequencing artifact accounted for one observed cluster of highly shared sequence variants. A link between a missense DCLRE1C variant and TCR beta V- and J-gene trimming emerged from a later analysis.

The PCR was carried out with 60 Vbeta primers and 13 Jbeta primers. Clones were sequenced by immunoSEQ multiplex PCR, and TCRdb holds only the in-frame ones, with some missing. The data show around 88,000 clones, around four fifths seen once. The chain employs TRBV28 and TRBJ1-2; 7 nucleotides agree with TRBD1. Sequencing was carried out using PBMCs. The TCR comes from a woman aged 40 to 50 in good health and CMV-seropositive. The CDR3 DNA sequence: TGTGCCAGCAGCTATACAGGGGCCTATGGCTACACCTTC. Translating it yields CASSYTGAYGYTF.